Listed below are T cell receptor beta chains from one sample, sequenced in a study of shared clonotypes between healthy human individuals. Assay: immunoSEQ multiplex PCR; the TCRdb copy retains only in-frame clones and omits some. The sample contains millions of clones, roughly 96% of which appear only once. Input material: naive CD4+ T cells sorted from blood. The receptor source for this set is a man aged 18 to 35 in good health. CDR3s include the opening cysteine and the closing phenylalanine or tryptophan. A D gene is named only where the DNA matches it firmly. The listing skips clone size in some rows; elsewhere it reads once, few, many or a size class.

v_call: TRBV6-5; d_call: NA; clone_size: NA; j_call: TRBJ1-1; cdr3_aa: CASSYPGLNTEAFF; cdr3_nt: TGTGCCAGCAGTTACCCAGGGTTGAACACTGAAGCTTTCTTT
v_call: TRBV4-3; d_call: TRBD2; clone_size: NA; j_call: TRBJ2-5; cdr3_aa: CASSQDFAGLGEETQYF; cdr3_nt: TGCGCCAGCAGCCAAGATTTTGCGGGACTAGGGGAAGAGACCCAGTACTTC
v_call: TRBV27; d_call: NA; clone_size: NA; j_call: TRBJ2-2; cdr3_aa: CASNSLAVNTGELFF; cdr3_nt: TGTGCCAGCAACTCACTGGCAGTCAACACCGGGGAGCTGTTTTTT
v_call: TRBV11-1; d_call: TRBD1; clone_size: NA; j_call: TRBJ2-7; cdr3_aa: CASSPRTGGGTYEQYF; cdr3_nt: TGTGCCAGCAGCCCGAGGACAGGGGGCGGCACCTACGAGCAGTACTTC
v_call: TRBV28; d_call: TRBD1; clone_size: NA; j_call: TRBJ1-3; cdr3_aa: CASTVQGSGNTIYF; cdr3_nt: TGTGCCAGCACTGTACAGGGGTCCGGAAACACCATATATTTT
v_call: TRBV5-4; d_call: NA; clone_size: once; j_call: TRBJ2-7; cdr3_aa: CASSFGSQPEQYF; cdr3_nt: TGTGCCAGCAGCTTCGGCTCTCAGCCCGAGCAGTACTTC
v_call: TRBV6-1; d_call: TRBD2; clone_size: once; j_call: TRBJ2-7; cdr3_aa: CASGWAGGPYEQYF; cdr3_nt: TGTGCCAGCGGATGGGCGGGAGGTCCCTACGAGCAGTACTTC
v_call: TRBV5-1; d_call: NA; clone_size: NA; j_call: TRBJ2-7; cdr3_aa: CASSLYPDRSYEQYF; cdr3_nt: TGCGCCAGCAGCCTGTATCCCGACAGATCCTACGAGCAGTACTTC
v_call: TRBV6-5; d_call: NA; clone_size: NA; j_call: TRBJ1-5; cdr3_aa: CASSYSVGRNQPQHF; cdr3_nt: TGTGCCAGCAGTTACTCGGTGGGACGCAATCAGCCCCAGCATTTT
v_call: TRBV10-3; d_call: NA; clone_size: once; j_call: TRBJ1-5; cdr3_aa: CAISESGIGNQPQHF; cdr3_nt: TGTGCCATCAGTGAGTCGGGCATTGGCAATCAGCCCCAGCATTTT
v_call: TRBV29-1; d_call: NA; clone_size: once; j_call: TRBJ1-4; cdr3_aa: CSCGTVEKLFF; cdr3_nt: TGCAGCTGCGGAACGGTTGAAAAACTGTTTTTT
v_call: TRBV6-1; d_call: NA; clone_size: once; j_call: TRBJ1-6; cdr3_aa: CASSERPRGPLHF; cdr3_nt: TGTGCCAGCAGTGAAAGACCCCGTGGACCCCTCCACTTT
v_call: TRBV5-1; d_call: NA; clone_size: NA; j_call: TRBJ2-1; cdr3_aa: CASSLAEDSLYNEQFF; cdr3_nt: TGCGCCAGCAGCTTGGCCGAGGACAGCCTATACAATGAGCAGTTCTTC
v_call: TRBV4-1; d_call: NA; clone_size: NA; j_call: TRBJ1-3; cdr3_aa: CASSLRDSGNTIYF; cdr3_nt: TGCGCCAGCAGCCTCAGGGACTCTGGAAACACCATATATTTT
v_call: TRBV7-9; d_call: NA; clone_size: NA; j_call: TRBJ2-4; cdr3_aa: CASSGNIQYF; cdr3_nt: TGTGCCAGCAGCGGAAACATTCAGTACTTC
v_call: TRBV6-5; d_call: NA; clone_size: NA; j_call: TRBJ2-4; cdr3_aa: CASSYSGGLSIQYF; cdr3_nt: TGTGCCAGCAGTTACTCGGGAGGACTTAGCATTCAGTACTTC
v_call: TRBV6-1; d_call: TRBD1; clone_size: NA; j_call: TRBJ2-7; cdr3_aa: CASSDEGTGHYEQYF; cdr3_nt: TGTGCCAGCAGTGATGAGGGGACAGGGCACTACGAGCAGTACTTC
v_call: TRBV7-2; d_call: NA; clone_size: once; j_call: TRBJ2-4; cdr3_aa: CASSTSRVAKNIQYF; cdr3_nt: TGTGCCAGCAGCACCTCCCGGGTAGCCAAAAACATTCAGTACTTC
v_call: TRBV25-1; d_call: NA; clone_size: once; j_call: TRBJ1-6; cdr3_aa: CASSVGTGNSPLHF; cdr3_nt: TGTGCCAGCAGTGTTGGGACTGGAAATTCACCCCTCCACTTT
v_call: TRBV19; d_call: NA; clone_size: NA; j_call: TRBJ2-6; cdr3_aa: CASSIAGANVLTF; cdr3_nt: TGTGCCAGTAGTATAGCTGGGGCCAACGTCCTGACTTTC
v_call: TRBV11-2; d_call: NA; clone_size: few; j_call: TRBJ1-1; cdr3_aa: CASSSERNTEAFF; cdr3_nt: TGTGCCAGCAGTTCTGAAAGGAACACTGAAGCTTTCTTT
v_call: TRBV7-9; d_call: NA; clone_size: NA; j_call: TRBJ1-4; cdr3_aa: CASSLQGNEKLFF; cdr3_nt: TGTGCCAGCAGCTTACAGGGGAATGAAAAACTGTTTTTT
v_call: TRBV7-8; d_call: NA; clone_size: NA; j_call: TRBJ1-4; cdr3_aa: CASSASGVLSTNEKLFF; cdr3_nt: TGTGCCAGCAGCGCCTCGGGGGTTCTTTCAACTAATGAAAAACTGTTTTTT
v_call: TRBV4-1; d_call: TRBD2; clone_size: NA; j_call: TRBJ2-7; cdr3_aa: CASSHGSGSSYEQYF; cdr3_nt: TGCGCCAGCAGCCACGGTAGCGGGAGCTCCTACGAGCAGTACTTC
v_call: TRBV2; d_call: NA; clone_size: NA; j_call: TRBJ2-1; cdr3_aa: CARTNQGSRDEQFF; cdr3_nt: TGTGCCCGCACCAACCAGGGTTCAAGGGATGAGCAGTTCTTC
v_call: TRBV29-1; d_call: NA; clone_size: NA; j_call: TRBJ2-7; cdr3_aa: CSVGDRLSYEQYF; cdr3_nt: TGCAGCGTTGGGGACCGCCTTTCCTACGAGCAGTACTTC
v_call: TRBV10-3; d_call: NA; clone_size: NA; j_call: TRBJ1-4; cdr3_aa: CAIRDRGGDEKLFF; cdr3_nt: TGTGCCATCAGGGACAGAGGTGGGGATGAAAAACTGTTTTTT
v_call: TRBV28; d_call: NA; clone_size: NA; j_call: TRBJ2-4; cdr3_aa: CASSLYQPDKNIQYF; cdr3_nt: TGTGCCAGCAGTTTATATCAGCCCGACAAAAACATTCAGTACTTC
v_call: TRBV7-2; d_call: NA; clone_size: NA; j_call: TRBJ1-6; cdr3_aa: CASSTGIGSYNSPLHF; cdr3_nt: TGTGCCAGCAGCACTGGAATTGGGAGCTATAATTCACCCCTCCACTTT
v_call: TRBV5-1; d_call: NA; clone_size: NA; j_call: TRBJ1-5; cdr3_aa: CASSLQAAYSNQPQHF; cdr3_nt: TGCGCCAGCAGCTTGCAGGCAGCCTATAGCAATCAGCCCCAGCATTTT
v_call: TRBV18; d_call: NA; clone_size: once; j_call: TRBJ2-5; cdr3_aa: CASSPPVETQYF; cdr3_nt: TGTGCCAGCTCACCACCTGTAGAGACCCAGTACTTC
v_call: TRBV18; d_call: NA; clone_size: NA; j_call: TRBJ1-1; cdr3_aa: CASSYREAEAFF; cdr3_nt: TGTGCCAGCTCTTACAGGGAGGCTGAAGCTTTCTTT
v_call: TRBV25-1; d_call: NA; clone_size: NA; j_call: TRBJ1-4; cdr3_aa: CASSESRFNEKLFF; cdr3_nt: TGTGCCAGCAGTGAATCCAGATTTAATGAAAAACTGTTTTTT
v_call: TRBV29-1; d_call: NA; clone_size: NA; j_call: TRBJ1-5; cdr3_aa: CSVGAGSQPQHF; cdr3_nt: TGCAGCGTGGGGGCGGGGAGTCAGCCCCAGCATTTT
v_call: TRBV7-9; d_call: TRBD1; clone_size: once; j_call: TRBJ2-7; cdr3_aa: CASSIATGTGLYEQYF; cdr3_nt: TGTGCCAGCAGCATCGCTACCGGGACAGGCTTGTACGAGCAGTACTTC
v_call: TRBV5-1; d_call: NA; clone_size: NA; j_call: TRBJ1-3; cdr3_aa: CASSLAQGTSGNTIYF; cdr3_nt: TGCGCCAGCAGCTTGGCACAAGGGACCTCTGGAAACACCATATATTTT
v_call: TRBV7-2; d_call: NA; clone_size: NA; j_call: TRBJ2-7; cdr3_aa: CASSLLGNYEQYF; cdr3_nt: TGTGCCAGCAGCTTACTCGGTAACTACGAGCAGTACTTC
v_call: TRBV30; d_call: NA; clone_size: NA; j_call: TRBJ2-2; cdr3_aa: CAWSLGAGSGELFF; cdr3_nt: TGTGCCTGGAGCCTAGGGGCCGGGTCCGGGGAGCTGTTTTTT
v_call: TRBV4-3; d_call: NA; clone_size: NA; j_call: TRBJ2-5; cdr3_aa: CASSLSDRTMETQYF; cdr3_nt: TGCGCCAGCAGCCTGTCGGACAGGACTATGGAGACCCAGTACTTC
v_call: TRBV29-1; d_call: TRBD2; clone_size: NA; j_call: TRBJ2-5; cdr3_aa: CSVRAGGQGETQYF; cdr3_nt: TGCAGCGTTAGGGCGGGAGGGCAAGGGGAGACCCAGTACTTC
v_call: TRBV5-1; d_call: NA; clone_size: NA; j_call: TRBJ2-7; cdr3_aa: CASSLGESYEQYF; cdr3_nt: TGCGCCAGCAGCTTGGGCGAGTCCTACGAGCAGTACTTC
v_call: TRBV5-8; d_call: TRBD1; clone_size: once; j_call: TRBJ1-6; cdr3_aa: CASSYIGDRVNSPLHF; cdr3_nt: TGTGCCAGCAGCTACATCGGGGACAGGGTGAATTCACCCCTCCACTTT
v_call: TRBV28; d_call: NA; clone_size: NA; j_call: TRBJ1-2; cdr3_aa: CATEIRSANYGYTF; cdr3_nt: TGTGCCACCGAAATTCGCAGCGCTAACTATGGCTACACCTTC
v_call: TRBV6-5; d_call: NA; clone_size: once; j_call: TRBJ1-2; cdr3_aa: CASNPQREPIGGYTF; cdr3_nt: TGTGCCAGCAACCCACAGAGAGAACCTATCGGGGGCTACACCTTC